This T cell receptor (beta chain) was identified in a study of T cells in Graves' hyperthyroidism and ophthalmopathy. The overall study: Pretreatment peripheral blood was obtained at initial diagnosis.

General observations from the study: By a 13 V-J model, ophthalmopathy was set apart from stable hyperthyroidism.

Only a few counts were recorded for this clonotype. Antigen: not known. Individuals with ophthalmopathy presented a Clinical Activity Score of at least 3, a NOSPECS grade of at least 4 and a duration under 3 months. Each diagnosis drew on symptoms, thyroxine, TRAb, thyroid ultrasound and orbital computed tomography findings. Trimming removed 7 bases at V and 1 base at J, with 15 bases between. CDR3 length: 15 amino acids. Amplification of TCR beta CDR3 regions was performed using RNA transcripts as template. Primed by the HTBI set, a first-round RT-PCR was run on the TCR CDR3. From the multiplex PCR reads, TCRdb called clonotypes with MiXCR, one entry per CDR3 protein. The table includes 250,000 to 300,000 distinct CDR3 sequences, roughly 19% detected once.

The clonotype was recovered from a man aged 45-65 years with Graves' ophthalmopathy. The chain combines TRBV12-3 or TRBV12-4 with TRBJ2-3, with D perhaps matching TRBD1 (6 bases). Sequenced: blood. The CDR3 nucleotides read TGTGCCAGCACCTTACAGGGTGCAGGCACAGATACGCAGTATTTT. Translating it yields CASTLQGAGTDTQYF.